This T cell receptor beta chain was retrieved from a study of early T cells in non-severe SARS-CoV-2 infection. This CDR3 spans 17 amino acids. Germline loops: CDR1 SGHTA, CDR2 FQGNSA. The V gene end was trimmed by 1 base and the J gene end by 6 bases; junction bases not matched to a gene: 9. Unique molecular identifiers were attached to individual cDNA molecules. TCRdb re-derived calls from the 5' RACE reads in MiXCR, one entry per CDR3 protein. The table lists 25,000 to 30,000 distinct CDR3 sequences, roughly 4% of them singletons. V and J are TRBV7-2 and TRBJ2-3; 11 bases align to TRBD2. This TCR derives from an adult who was a healthcare worker with PCR-confirmed SARS-CoV-2 infection or an uninfected control (not recorded which). Sequenced input: whole blood. In DNA, the CDR3 is TGTGCCAGCAGCTTAGATACTAGCGGGAGCGTTTTGGATACGCAGTATTTT. It codes for CASSLDTSGSVLDTQYF.